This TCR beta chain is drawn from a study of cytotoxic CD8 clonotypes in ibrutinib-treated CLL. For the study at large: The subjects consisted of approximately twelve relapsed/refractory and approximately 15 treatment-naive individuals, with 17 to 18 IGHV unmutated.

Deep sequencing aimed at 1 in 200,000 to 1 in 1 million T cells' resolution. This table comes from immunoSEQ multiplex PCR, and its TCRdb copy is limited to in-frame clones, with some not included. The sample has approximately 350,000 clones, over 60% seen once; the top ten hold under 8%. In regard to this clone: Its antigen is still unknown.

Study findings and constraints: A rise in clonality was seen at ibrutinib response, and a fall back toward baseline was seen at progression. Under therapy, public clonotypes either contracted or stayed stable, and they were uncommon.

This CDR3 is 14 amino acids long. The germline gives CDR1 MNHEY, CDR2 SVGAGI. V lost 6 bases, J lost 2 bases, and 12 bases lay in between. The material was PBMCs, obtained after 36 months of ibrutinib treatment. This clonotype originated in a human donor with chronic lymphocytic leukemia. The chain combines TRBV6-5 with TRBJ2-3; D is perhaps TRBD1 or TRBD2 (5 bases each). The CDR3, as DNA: TGTGCCAGCAGCAGTCAGGGACCCACAGATACGCAGTATTTT. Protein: CASSSQGPTDTQYF.